This T cell receptor beta chain was sequenced during a study of cytomegalovirus exposure and HLA in healthy donors. The V gene lost 8 bases and the J gene lost 1 base, with 9 bases spanning the gap. Germline CDR1 SNHLY, CDR2 FYNNEI. The CDR3 runs 13 residues. The PCR had 60 Vbeta and 13 Jbeta primers. Method: immunoSEQ multiplex PCR; TCRdb's copy keeps in-frame clones and lacks some. The sample contains some 150,000 clones, approximately 80% of which appear only once. This clone was seen more than once but under ten times. This TCR derives from a man between 18 and 29 years old in good health and CMV-seropositive. V usage is TRBV2 and J usage is TRBJ1-3, with D perhaps TRBD1 (6 bases). The sample comprised PBMCs. This CDR3 reads CASRGASGNTIYF. DNA of the CDR3: TGTGCCAGCCGGGGGGCTTCTGGAAACACCATATATTTT.